The T cell receptor beta chain under discussion was sequenced for a study of patients and donors after allogeneic stem cell transplantation. In germline, CDR1 is MNHNY, CDR2 SVGAGI (reference sequence). This CDR3 contains 13 residues. Between the trimmed V and J ends, which lost 8 bases and 1 base, there was a span of 10 bases. This clonotype has a handful of counts. TCRdb independently ran MiXCR on the RT-PCR reads; one entry per CDR3 protein. The sample gives more than 850,000 distinct CDR3 sequences, more than 15% of which show up once; 5% to 6.5% is in the top ten. Sequenced sample: blood, either unsorted or a sorted T cell fraction (not recorded which). The receptor's source is a human donor who was either an allogeneic HSCT recipient or a stem cell or donor lymphocyte infusion donor (not recorded which). It is not recorded whose cells these are; they may come from a transplant donor. This chain joins TRBV6-6 and TRBJ2-3; D is unresolved. This CDR3 is CASESVRTDTQYF. In DNA form, the CDR3 reads TGTGCCAGCGAGTCCGTTCGCACAGATACGCAGTATTTT.